These 13 T cell receptor beta chains share one sample of origin, sequenced in a study of T cells in women clearing cervical HPV infection. TCRdb's copy holds only in-frame clones and misses some; the assay was immunoSEQ multiplex PCR. The specimen's table records approximately 49,000 clones. Sequencing was performed on blood buffy coat. These TCRs come from a woman aged 18-70 years with a cervical HPV16 infection that either progressed to CIN3+ or cleared (not recorded which).

As concerns this clone: The missing CDR3 end, 3 residues past where the read stops, is filled in from the germline J gene. The chain links TRBV13 to TRBJ2-7, with D tentatively TRBD2 (5 bases). CDR3 size: 13 residues. Germline assignment: CDR1 PRHDT and CDR2 FYEKMQ (reference sequence). Trimming took 8 bases from V and 3 from J, leaving 14 bases between them. The CDR3 sequence is CASLIRGHYEQYF. CDR3 bases read: TGTGCCAGCCTAATACGAGGGCACTACGAG. The whole variable domain, remainder taken from reference TRBV13 and TRBJ2-7, is AAGVIQSPRHLIKEKRETATLKCYPIPRHDTVYWYQQGPGQDPQFLISFYEKMQSDKGSIPDRFSAQQFSDYHSELNMSSLELGDSALYFCASLIRGHYEQYFGPGTRLTVT.

Worth noting for this clone: The read halts 3 residues ahead of the CDR3 end, with the missing end drawn from the germline J gene. The V gene is TRBV20-1, the J gene TRBJ2-5; 8 nucleotides line up with TRBD1. The junction had 4 bases not matched to a gene; V was cut back by 6 bases and J by 1 base. The germline V gene encodes CDR1 DFQATT and CDR2 SNEGSKA (reference sequence). The CDR3 is made up of 13 amino acids. This CDR3 reads CSAFGQGQETQYF. The covered CDR3 bases are TGCAGTGCGTTCGGACAGGGCCAAGAGACC.

As concerns this clone: Read sequence stops 3 residues before the CDR3 end, and the germline J gene provides the missing end. This rearrangement joins TRBV2 to TRBJ2-7; tentatively, D is TRBD1 (5 bases). CDR3 length equals 15 residues. Germline V gene data show CDR1 as SNHLY and CDR2 as FYNNEI. V lost 11 bases, J lost 1 base, and 21 bases lay in between. The DNA read from the CDR3 is TGTGCCGCCCTAAGGGGTCAGCGCGCATCCTACGAG. Translating it yields CAALRGQRASYE. The complete CDR3 reads CAALRGQRASYEQYF.

Points on this clone: The CDR3 end lies 3 residues beyond the end of the read and is filled in from the germline J gene. V usage is TRBV11-2 and J usage is TRBJ2-7; TRBD1 is a possible D gene (5 bases). The V end lost 1 base, the J end lost 5 bases, and 9 bases lay between the germline ends. The CDR3 contains 13 residues. The V gene's germline CDR1 is SGHAT and CDR2 FQNNGV. CDR3 sequence reads: CASSLVRANEQYF. Partial CDR3 DNA: TGTGCCAGCAGCTTAGTCAGGGCCAACGAG. Combining the CDR3 with reference TRBV11-2 and TRBJ2-7 gives the whole variable domain EAGVAQSPRYKIIEKRQSVAFWCNPISGHATLYWYQQILGQGPKLLIQFQNNGVVDDSQLPKDRFSAERLKGVDSTLKIQPAKLEDSAVYLCASSLVRANEQYFGPGTRLTVT.

A remark on this clone: The read gets to within 3 residues of the CDR3 end, and the germline J gene fills in the rest. The chain couples TRBV18 to TRBJ1-5; TRBD1 aligns across 11 bases. The germline V gene has CDR1 KGHSH and CDR2 LQKENI. Germline trimming cut 4 bases from V and 7 bases from J; bases unmatched to any gene: 6. The CDR3 covers 15 residues. The CDR3 is CASSRDRGEGQPQHF. The sequenced CDR3 bases are TGTGCCAGCTCACGGGACAGGGGGGAGGGGCAGCCC.

A remark on this clone: Read sequence stops 3 residues before the CDR3 end, and the germline J gene provides the missing end. The chain uses TRBV11-3 and TRBJ2-3; D unclear. V gave up 5 bases and J gave up 2 bases, with 11 bases separating them. The CDR3 extends over 14 amino acids. Germline V gene data show CDR1 as SGHNT and CDR2 as YENEEA. CDR3 sequence: CASSPGGSTDTQYF. The covered CDR3 bases are TGTGCCAGCAGCCCCGGTGGTTCCACAGATACG.

About this clone: The sequenced fragment ends 3 residues before the CDR3 boundary, so the rest is inferred from the germline J gene. The chain links TRBV30 to TRBJ1-1, with D hard to call. In germline, CDR1 is GTSNPN, CDR2 SVGIG (reference sequence). Trimming pared 3 bases from V and 1 base from J, leaving 9 bases between. The CDR3 totals 13 residues. The CDR3 loop reads CAWSGRRNTEAFF. The CDR3 DNA, read in part, is TGTGCCTGGAGCGGCAGGCGGAACACTGAA.

Concerning this clone: The read gets to within 3 residues of the CDR3 end, and the germline J gene fills in the rest. V gene TRBV19 combines with J gene TRBJ1-1, with D possibly matching TRBD1 (5 bases). CDR1 and CDR2 (germline): LNHDA, SQIVND (reference sequence). CDR3 length: 13 amino acids. The CDR3 bases that were read are TGTGCCAGTACAGGGAGGCCCTACAATGAG. Residues: CASTGRPYNE. The CDR3 in full is CASTGRPYNEAFF.

With regard to this clone: The read gets to within 3 residues of the CDR3 end, and the germline J gene fills in the rest. This chain links TRBV5-1 with TRBJ1-4, with 7 bases that match TRBD1. The CDR3 length is 15 residues. The ends lost 4 bases at V and 7 bases at J; junction bases unmatched: 10. Germline CDR1 reads SGHRS; CDR2 reads YFSETQ. The CDR3 bases that were read are TGCGCCAGCAGCGCGGCCGGGACAGCAATTGAAAAA. Translation: CASSAAGTAIEK. In full, the CDR3 is CASSAAGTAIEKLFF.

On this clone: The observed sequence ends 3 residues before the CDR3 terminus, with the missing tail filled in from the germline J gene. The chain combines TRBV7-2 with TRBJ1-4; unclear D gene. Germline values: CDR1 SGHTA, CDR2 FQGNSA. Trimming removed 0 bases from V and 4 bases from J, with 9 bases in between. The CDR3 has 15 residues. The CDR3 region is CASSLAGHNNEKLFF. The CDR3 bases that were read are TGTGCCAGCAGCTTAGCAGGGCACAATAATGAAAAA.

In regard to this clone: The junction differs from germline at one of its ends, possibly a read error. The missing CDR3 end, 3 residues past where the read stops, is filled in from the germline J gene. The chain has TRBV4-1 and TRBJ2-1; D unclear. The CDR3 has 16 residues. The germline V gene encodes CDR1 MGHRA and CDR2 YSYEKL. CDR3 region: CTSSQDLYWWYNEQFF. CDR3 DNA, as far as it was read: TGCACCAGCAGCCAAGATTTGTACTGGTGGTACAATGAG.

To note about this clone: The read finishes 3 residues shy of the CDR3 end, and the germline J gene is used to complete it. The chain is built from TRBV19 and TRBJ1-2; 8 bases match TRBD1. The CDR3 contains 13 residues. The V segment lost 5 bases and the J segment 3 bases; nucleotides outside the gene matches: 2. From germline, CDR1 is LNHDA and CDR2 SQIVND (reference sequence). The sequenced part of the CDR3 DNA is TGTGCCAGTAGTCCGGGACAGGACTATGGC. This codes for CASSPGQDYG. The entire CDR3 protein is CASSPGQDYGYTF.

Regarding this clone: The read comes to an end 3 residues before the CDR3 does, leaving the germline J gene to fill in the end. The chain is built from TRBV7-2 and TRBJ2-1; no clear D gene. V gave up 0 bases and J gave up 0 bases, with 9 bases separating them. Germline CDR1 SGHTA, CDR2 FQGNSA. The CDR3 is 16 amino acids. The CDR3 DNA, read in part, is TGTGCCAGCAGCTTAGCCGGCCCTAGCTCCTACAATGAG. Translating gives CASSLAGPSSYNE. The CDR3 as a whole reads CASSLAGPSSYNEQFF. The full variable domain, with the rest looked up from reference TRBV7-2 and TRBJ2-1, is GAGVSQSPSNKVTEKGKDVELRCDPISGHTALYWYRQSLGQGLEFLIYFQGNSAPDKSGLPSDRFSAERTGGSVSTLTIQRTQQEDSAVYLCASSLAGPSSYNEQFFGPGTRLTVL.